These 5 T cell receptor beta chains originate from one sample sequenced in a study of T cell clonality in common variable immunodeficiency. Overall study results and limits: Common variable immunodeficiency TCR beta sequences reportedly had fewer deletions and N-nucleotide insertions.

Their antigens are not known. Here immunoSEQ multiplex PCR was the method, and the copy in TCRdb shows in-frame clones only, minus some. Listed for the sample are about 12,000 clones, none seen a single time. What was sequenced was peripheral blood mononuclear cells. These receptors originate from a human donor with common variable immunodeficiency.

By sample share, this clone is medium-sized. The read ends 3 residues early relative to the CDR3; the germline J gene fills the gap. The gene calls are TRBV9 and TRBJ2-7, with D maybe TRBD1 (5 bases). CDR1 and CDR2 (germline): SGDLS, YYNGEE. This CDR3 region has 15 residues. The V and J ends lost 0 bases and 3 bases respectively, with 13 bases between them. The DNA read from the CDR3 is TGTGCCAGCAGCGTAGGGCAGGGTACCATCTACGAG. As protein: CASSVGQGTIYE. The whole CDR3 region reads CASSVGQGTIYEQYF.

Notes on this clone: The CDR3 goes on 3 residues after the read ends, and that part is filled in from the germline J gene. J is TRBJ2-3 and V is TRBV7-9; D not resolved. Trimming removed 3 bases from V and 6 bases from J, with 13 bases in between. Germline-derived CDR1 and CDR2 are SEHNR and FQNEAQ (reference sequence). This CDR3 has 14 amino acids. The chain's CDR3 is CASSLIPEADTQYF. Partial CDR3 DNA: TGTGCCAGCAGCTTGATCCCGGAAGCGGATACG.

This clone was observed at least ten times. The part of the CDR3 DNA that was read is TGTGCCAGTAGTATAGGAAGCGGGGGGTTCACAGATACG. Its protein product is CASSIGSGGFTDT. The CDR3 reads in full as CASSIGSGGFTDTQYF. The J gene is TRBJ2-3, the V gene TRBV19, with TRBD2 matching 9 bases. The missing CDR3 end, 3 residues past where the read stops, is filled in from the germline J gene. Germline CDR1 LNHDA, CDR2 SQIVND (reference sequence). The J segment lost 2 bases and the V segment lost 1 base, leaving 4 bases of the junction unmatched. The CDR3 is 16 amino acids.

This clone was detected only a few times. Its ends do not fully match the called genes, so a read error is possible. The read ends 3 residues early relative to the CDR3; the germline J gene fills the gap. The chain uses TRBV7-6 and TRBJ1-1, with D maybe TRBD1 (6 bases). Germline V gives CDR1 SGHVS, CDR2 FNYEAQ. The CDR3 consists of 15 residues. CDR3 DNA, as far as it was read: TGTGCCAGCAGCCTCACGACAGGTCTGAACGCTGAA. It is translated as CASSLTTGLNAE. The CDR3 reads in full as CASSLTTGLNAEAFF. Full variable domain (remainder filled in from reference TRBV7-6 and TRBJ1-1): GAGVSQSPRYKVTKRGQDVALRCDPISGHVSLYWYRQALGQGPEFLTYFNYEAQQDKSGLPNDRFSAERPEGSISTLTIQRTEQRDSAMYRCASSLTTGLNAEAFFGQGTRLTVV.

Only a few counts were recorded for this clone. Read data end 3 residues before the CDR3 end; the end is taken from the germline J gene. This sequence joins TRBV2 and TRBJ2-3, with 10 nucleotides matching TRBD1. CDR3 size: 17 residues. Trimming cost V 6 bases and J 0 bases; bases outside gene matches: 9. Per germline, CDR1 SNHLY and CDR2 FYNNEI. The covered CDR3 bases are TGTGCCAGCAGCCTCTGGGGACAGGGGATAAGCACAGATACG. Its translation is CASSLWGQGISTDT. The CDR3 reads in full as CASSLWGQGISTDTQYF.